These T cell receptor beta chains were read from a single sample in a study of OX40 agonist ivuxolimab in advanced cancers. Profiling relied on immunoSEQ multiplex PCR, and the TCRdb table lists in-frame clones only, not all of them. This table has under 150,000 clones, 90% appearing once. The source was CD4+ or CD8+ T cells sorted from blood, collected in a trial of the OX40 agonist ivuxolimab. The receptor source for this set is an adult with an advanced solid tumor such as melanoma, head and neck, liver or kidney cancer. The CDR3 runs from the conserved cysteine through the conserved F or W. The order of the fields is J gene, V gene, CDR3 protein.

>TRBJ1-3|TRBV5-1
CASSLEQTPGNTIYF
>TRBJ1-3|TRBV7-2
CASSFTQGAPGNTIYF
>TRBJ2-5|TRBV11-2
CASSRGQSQETQYF
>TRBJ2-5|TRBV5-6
CASSTGETQYF
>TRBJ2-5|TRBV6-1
CATQRGGQETQYF
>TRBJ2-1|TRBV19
CASSILAGTLYNEQFF
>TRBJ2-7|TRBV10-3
CAISVDRGNNEQYF
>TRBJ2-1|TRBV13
CASSLGFSGSYYNEQFF
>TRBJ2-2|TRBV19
CASSIGAPGELFF
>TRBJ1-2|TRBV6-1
CASSEHGANYGYTF
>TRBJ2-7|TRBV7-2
CASSPAVGRQYEQYF
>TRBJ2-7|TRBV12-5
CASGLVGSSYEQYF
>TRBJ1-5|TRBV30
CAWSVGTASNQPQHF
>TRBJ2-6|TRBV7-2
CASKGFISGANVLTF
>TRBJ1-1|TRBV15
CATSGQGYTEAFF
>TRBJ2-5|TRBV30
CAWRGLAAVGQETQYF
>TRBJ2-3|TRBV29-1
CSVEDYLGTDTQYF
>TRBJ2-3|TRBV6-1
CASSARGGLAGSTDTQYF
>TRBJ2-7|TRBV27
CASSFGTGFDEQYF
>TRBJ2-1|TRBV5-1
CASSLGGDVTYNEQFF
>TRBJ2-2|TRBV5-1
CASSLLSTNTGELFF
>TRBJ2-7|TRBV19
CASSVVARSEQYF
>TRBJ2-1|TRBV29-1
CSVHRGSRGNEQFF
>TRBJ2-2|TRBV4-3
CASSPVTLSNTGELFF
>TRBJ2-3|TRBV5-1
CASSPRTGGTDTQYF
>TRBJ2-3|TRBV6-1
CASSGGQTTDTQYF
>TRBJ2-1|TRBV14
CASTPLSDYNEQFF
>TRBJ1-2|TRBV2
CASTPGQGVHTF
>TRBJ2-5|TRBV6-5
CASRQTGLETQYF
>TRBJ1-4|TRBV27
CASSRLRGANEKLFF
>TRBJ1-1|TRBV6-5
CASRGWTEAFF
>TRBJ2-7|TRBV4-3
CASSQVVAAAYEQYF
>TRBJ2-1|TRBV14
CASSQVGTSGLYYNEQFF
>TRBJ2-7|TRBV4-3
CASSQDRLLGEQYF
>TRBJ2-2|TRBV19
CASDDRGGNTGELFF
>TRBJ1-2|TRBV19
CASSKVTANYGYTF
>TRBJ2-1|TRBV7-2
CASSLMEVTSGNEQFF
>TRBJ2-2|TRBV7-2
CASSRPLAGGPVGELFF
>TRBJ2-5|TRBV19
CASSRGPSGETQYF
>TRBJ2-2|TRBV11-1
CASSPDTGELFF
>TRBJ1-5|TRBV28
CASSSPLGQSNQPQHF
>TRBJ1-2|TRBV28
CASSLGQGAAGYTF
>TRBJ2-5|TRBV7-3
CASSLMGNQETQYF
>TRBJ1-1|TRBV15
CATSRGDRDTEAFF
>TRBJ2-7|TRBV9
CASSVAGGTYEQYF
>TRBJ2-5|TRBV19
CASSIGQGRVETQYF
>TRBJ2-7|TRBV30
CAWSVGGGYEQYF
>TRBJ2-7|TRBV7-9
CASSLSASGSFYEQYF